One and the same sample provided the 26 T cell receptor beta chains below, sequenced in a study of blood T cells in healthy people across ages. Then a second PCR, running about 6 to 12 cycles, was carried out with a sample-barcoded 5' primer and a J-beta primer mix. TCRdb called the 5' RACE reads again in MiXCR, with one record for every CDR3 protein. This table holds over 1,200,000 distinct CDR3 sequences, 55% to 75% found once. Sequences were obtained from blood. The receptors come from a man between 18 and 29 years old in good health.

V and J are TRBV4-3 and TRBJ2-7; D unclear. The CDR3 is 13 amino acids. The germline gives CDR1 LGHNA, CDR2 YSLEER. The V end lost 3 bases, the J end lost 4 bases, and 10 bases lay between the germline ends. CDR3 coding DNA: TGCGCCAGCAGCCAGCTCAGATGGTACGAGCAGTACTTC. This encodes CASSQLRWYEQYF.

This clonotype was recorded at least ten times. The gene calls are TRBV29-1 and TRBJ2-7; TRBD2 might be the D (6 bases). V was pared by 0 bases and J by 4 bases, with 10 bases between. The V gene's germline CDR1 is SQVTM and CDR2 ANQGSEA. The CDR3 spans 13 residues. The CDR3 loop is CSVEEGRSYEQYF. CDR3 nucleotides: TGCAGCGTTGAAGAAGGGAGGTCGTACGAGCAGTACTTC.

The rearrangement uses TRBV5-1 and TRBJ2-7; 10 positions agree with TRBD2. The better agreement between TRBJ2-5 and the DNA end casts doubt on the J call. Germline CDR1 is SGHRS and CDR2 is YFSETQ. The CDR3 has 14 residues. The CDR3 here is CASRASGGSETQYF. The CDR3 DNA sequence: TGCGCCAGCAGGGCTAGCGGGGGATCAGAGACCCAGTACTTC.

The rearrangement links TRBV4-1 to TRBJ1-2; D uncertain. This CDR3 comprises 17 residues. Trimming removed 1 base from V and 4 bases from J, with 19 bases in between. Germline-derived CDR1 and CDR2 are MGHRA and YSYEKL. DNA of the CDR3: TGCGCCAGCAGCCAAGTCTCCTCGGCAGCCAATCTCTATGGCTACACCTTC. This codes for CASSQVSSAANLYGYTF.

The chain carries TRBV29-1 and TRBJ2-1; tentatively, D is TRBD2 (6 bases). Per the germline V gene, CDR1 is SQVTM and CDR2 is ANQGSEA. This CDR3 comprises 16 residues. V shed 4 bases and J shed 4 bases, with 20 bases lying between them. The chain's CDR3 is CSVVLVGLRAYNEQFF. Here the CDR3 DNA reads TGCAGCGTTGTTTTAGTGGGACTCAGGGCGTACAATGAGCAGTTCTTC.

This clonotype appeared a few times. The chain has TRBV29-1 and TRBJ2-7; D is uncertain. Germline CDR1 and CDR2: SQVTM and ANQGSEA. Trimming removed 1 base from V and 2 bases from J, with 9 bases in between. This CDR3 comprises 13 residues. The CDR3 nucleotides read TGCAGCGTTGAAGGGGTTGGGACCTACGAGCAGTACTTC. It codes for CSVEGVGTYEQYF.

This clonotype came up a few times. The CDR3 here is CASMGSSYNEQFF. CDR3 nucleotides: TGTGCCAGCATGGGTAGCTCCTACAATGAGCAGTTCTTC. This sequence joins TRBV12-3 or TRBV12-4 and TRBJ2-1; D is unresolved. The CDR3 consists of 13 residues. V was cut by 7 bases and J by 0 bases, with 7 bases left in between.

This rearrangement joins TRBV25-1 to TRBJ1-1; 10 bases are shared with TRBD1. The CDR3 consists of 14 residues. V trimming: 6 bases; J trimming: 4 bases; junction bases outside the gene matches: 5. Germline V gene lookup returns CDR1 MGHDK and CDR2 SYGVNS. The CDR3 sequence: CASRRGTGATEAFF. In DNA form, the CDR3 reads TGTGCCAGCAGACGGGGGACAGGGGCCACTGAAGCTTTCTTT.

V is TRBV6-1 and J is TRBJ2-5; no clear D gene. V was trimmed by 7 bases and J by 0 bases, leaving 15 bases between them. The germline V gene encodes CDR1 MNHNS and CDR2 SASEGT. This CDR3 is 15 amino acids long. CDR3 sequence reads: CASNPTGVDQETQYF. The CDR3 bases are TGTGCCAGCAACCCGACCGGCGTTGACCAAGAGACCCAGTACTTC.

In nucleotides, the CDR3 is TGTGCCAGCAGCCCAATTGGTTTGGGATCCTACGAGCAGTACTTC. It yields the protein CASSPIGLGSYEQYF. This rearrangement joins TRBV4-2 to TRBJ2-5, with D uncertain. With the DNA end fitting TRBJ2-7 better, the J assignment may be wrong. The CDR3 has 15 amino acids. The germline V gene encodes CDR1 LGHNA and CDR2 YNFKEQ.

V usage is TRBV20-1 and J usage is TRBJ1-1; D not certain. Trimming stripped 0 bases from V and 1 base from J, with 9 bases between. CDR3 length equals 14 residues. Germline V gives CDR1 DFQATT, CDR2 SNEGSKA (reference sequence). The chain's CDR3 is CSARDVRGNTEAFF. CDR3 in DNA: TGCAGTGCTAGAGATGTCCGTGGGAACACTGAAGCTTTCTTT.

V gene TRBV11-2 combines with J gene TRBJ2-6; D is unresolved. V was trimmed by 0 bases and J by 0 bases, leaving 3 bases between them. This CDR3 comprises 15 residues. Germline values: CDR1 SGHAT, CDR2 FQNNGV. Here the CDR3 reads CASSLESSGANVLTF. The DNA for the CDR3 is TGTGCCAGCAGCTTAGAGTCCTCTGGGGCCAACGTCCTGACTTTC. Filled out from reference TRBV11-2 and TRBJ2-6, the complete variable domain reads EAGVAQSPRYKIIEKRQSVAFWCNPISGHATLYWYQQILGQGPKLLIQFQNNGVVDDSQLPKDRFSAERLKGVDSTLKIQPAKLEDSAVYLCASSLESSGANVLTFGAGSRLTVL.

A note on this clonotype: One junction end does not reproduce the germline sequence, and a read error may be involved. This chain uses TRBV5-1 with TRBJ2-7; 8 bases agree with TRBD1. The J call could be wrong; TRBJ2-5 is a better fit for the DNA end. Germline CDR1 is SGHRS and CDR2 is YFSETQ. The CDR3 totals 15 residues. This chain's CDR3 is CASGLVAGGDETQYF. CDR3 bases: TGCGCCAGCGGCTTGGTGGCAGGGGGCGACGAGACCCAGTACTTC.

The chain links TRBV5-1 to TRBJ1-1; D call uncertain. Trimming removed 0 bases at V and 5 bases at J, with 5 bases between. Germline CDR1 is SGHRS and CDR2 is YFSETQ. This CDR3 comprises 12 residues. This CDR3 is CASSLVETEAFF. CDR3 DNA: TGCGCCAGCAGCTTGGTGGAGACTGAAGCTTTCTTT.

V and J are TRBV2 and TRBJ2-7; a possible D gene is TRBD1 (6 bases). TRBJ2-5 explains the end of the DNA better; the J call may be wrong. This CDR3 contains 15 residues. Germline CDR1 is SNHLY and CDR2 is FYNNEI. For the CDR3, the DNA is TGTGCCAGCAGTGATAGTTGGGGGCTCCAGGAGACCCAGTACTTC. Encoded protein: CASSDSWGLQETQYF.

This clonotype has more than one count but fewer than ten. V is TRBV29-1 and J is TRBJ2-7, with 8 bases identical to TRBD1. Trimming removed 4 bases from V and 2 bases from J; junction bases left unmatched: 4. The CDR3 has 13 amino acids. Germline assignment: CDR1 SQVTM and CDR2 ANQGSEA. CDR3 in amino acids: CSVAETGAYEQYF. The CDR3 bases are TGCAGCGTTGCGGAGACAGGGGCCTACGAGCAGTACTTC.

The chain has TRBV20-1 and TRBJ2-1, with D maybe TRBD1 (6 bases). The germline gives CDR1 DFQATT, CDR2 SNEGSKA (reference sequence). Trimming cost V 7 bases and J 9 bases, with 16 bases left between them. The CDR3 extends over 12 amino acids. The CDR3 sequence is CSVDRQSPEQFF. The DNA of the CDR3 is TGCAGTGTAGACAGGCAGTCCCCTGAGCAGTTCTTC.

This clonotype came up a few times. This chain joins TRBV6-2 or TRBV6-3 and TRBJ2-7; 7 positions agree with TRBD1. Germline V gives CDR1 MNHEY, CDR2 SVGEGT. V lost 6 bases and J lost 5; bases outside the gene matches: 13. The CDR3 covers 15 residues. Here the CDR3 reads CASSTLDRVFHEQYF. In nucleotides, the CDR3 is TGTGCCAGCAGCACCCTAGACAGGGTTTTCCACGAGCAGTACTTC.

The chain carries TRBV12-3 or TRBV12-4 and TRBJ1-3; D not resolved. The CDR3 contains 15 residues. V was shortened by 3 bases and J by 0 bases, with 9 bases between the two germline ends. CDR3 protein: CASSFYDNSGNTIYF. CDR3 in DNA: TGTGCCAGCAGTTTCTACGATAACTCTGGAAACACCATATATTTT.

The CDR3 sequence is CATRNGIGRNTEAFF. As DNA, the CDR3 is TGTGCCACCAGGAATGGGATAGGTAGGAACACTGAAGCTTTCTTT. The gene calls are TRBV15 and TRBJ1-1; no clear D. This CDR3 is built from 15 residues. CDR1 is LNHNV and CDR2 is YYDKDF in the germline V gene (reference sequence). V was trimmed by 6 bases and J by 1 base, leaving 15 bases between them.

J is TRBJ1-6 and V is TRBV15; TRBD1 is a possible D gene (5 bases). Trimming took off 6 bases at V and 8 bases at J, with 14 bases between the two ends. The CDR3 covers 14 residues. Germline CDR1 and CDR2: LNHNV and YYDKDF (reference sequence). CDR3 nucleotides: TGTGCCACCAGTGTGGCAGGGAAGGATTCACCCCTCCACTTT. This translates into CATSVAGKDSPLHF.

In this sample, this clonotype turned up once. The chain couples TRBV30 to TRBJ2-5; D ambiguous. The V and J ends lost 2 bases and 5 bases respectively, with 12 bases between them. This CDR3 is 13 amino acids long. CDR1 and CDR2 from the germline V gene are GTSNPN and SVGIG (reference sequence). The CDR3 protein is CAWSPWTAETQYF. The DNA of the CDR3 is TGTGCCTGGAGTCCTTGGACCGCGGAGACCCAGTACTTC. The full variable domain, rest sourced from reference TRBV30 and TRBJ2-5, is SQTIHQWPATLVQPVGSPLSLECTVEGTSNPNLYWYRQAAGRGLQLLFYSVGIGQISSEVPQNLSASRPQDRQFILSSKKLLLSDSGFYLCAWSPWTAETQYFGPGTRLLVL.

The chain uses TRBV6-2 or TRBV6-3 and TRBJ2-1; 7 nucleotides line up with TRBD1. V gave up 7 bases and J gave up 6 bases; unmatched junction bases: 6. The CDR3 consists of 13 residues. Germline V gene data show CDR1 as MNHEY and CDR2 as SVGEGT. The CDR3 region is CASTDREFNEQFF. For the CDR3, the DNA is TGTGCCAGCACCGACAGGGAGTTCAATGAGCAGTTCTTC.

The CDR3 loop reads CSARLGQIGELFF. DNA of the CDR3: TGCAGTGCTAGACTCGGACAGATCGGGGAGCTGTTTTTT. The genes are TRBV20-1 and TRBJ2-2; possible D gene TRBD1, 6 bases. Trimming took off 2 bases at V and 7 bases at J, with 11 bases between the two ends. The germline V gene has CDR1 DFQATT and CDR2 SNEGSKA (reference sequence). The length of the CDR3 is 13 residues.

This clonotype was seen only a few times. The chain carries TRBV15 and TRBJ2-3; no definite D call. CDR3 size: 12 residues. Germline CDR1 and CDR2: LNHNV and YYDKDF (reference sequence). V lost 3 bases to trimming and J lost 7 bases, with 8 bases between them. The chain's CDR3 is CATSSLYHTQYF. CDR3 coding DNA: TGTGCCACCAGCAGCTTATATCATACGCAGTATTTT.

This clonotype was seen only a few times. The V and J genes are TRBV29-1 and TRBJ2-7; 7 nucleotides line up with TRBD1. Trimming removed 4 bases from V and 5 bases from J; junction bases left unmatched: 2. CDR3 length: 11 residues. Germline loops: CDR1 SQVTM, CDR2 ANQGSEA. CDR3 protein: CSVGGGHEQYF. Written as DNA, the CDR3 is TGCAGCGTTGGAGGGGGCCACGAGCAGTACTTC.